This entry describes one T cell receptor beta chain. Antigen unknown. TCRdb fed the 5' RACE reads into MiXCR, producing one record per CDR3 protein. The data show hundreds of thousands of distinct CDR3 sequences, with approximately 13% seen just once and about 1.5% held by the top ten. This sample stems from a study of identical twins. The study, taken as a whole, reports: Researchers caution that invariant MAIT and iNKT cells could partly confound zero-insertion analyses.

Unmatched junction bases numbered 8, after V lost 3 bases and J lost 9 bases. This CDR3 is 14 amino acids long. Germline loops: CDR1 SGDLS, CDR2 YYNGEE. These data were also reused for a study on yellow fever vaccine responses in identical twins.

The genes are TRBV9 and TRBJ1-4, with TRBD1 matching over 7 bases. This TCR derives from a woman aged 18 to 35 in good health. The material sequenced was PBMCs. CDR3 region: CASSASGTAQKLFF. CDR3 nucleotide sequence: TGTGCCAGCAGCGCCTCCGGGACAGCCCAAAAACTGTTTTTT.